Included here is one TCR beta chain sequence, with context. Its antigen is currently unknown. V dropped 5 bases and J dropped 3 bases, with 17 bases sitting between them. Germline V CDR1 and CDR2: SGHRS, YFSETQ. The CDR3 contains 15 residues. The study ran its PCR with 60 Vbeta and 13 Jbeta primers. The protocol was immunoSEQ multiplex PCR, while the TCRdb copy is restricted to in-frame clones and leaves out a portion. The data hold under 200,000 clones, with around 80% observed a single time. The data derive from a study of cytomegalovirus exposure and HLA in healthy donors. Study observations and caveats: Another analysis was done later, and it associated fewer than 20,000 TCR beta sequences with HLA alleles at 0.05 false discovery rate. Trimming of TCR beta V- and J-genes showed a link, identified in a later analysis, to a missense DCLRE1C variant. A highly shared variant cluster was judged a likely technical artifact.

V is TRBV5-1 and J is TRBJ1-2; D is possibly TRBD1 (6 bases). Material for sequencing was PBMCs. This clonotype originated in a male donor in good health and CMV-seronegative. CDR3 nucleotides: TGCGCCAGCAGTCTTGATACAGGGCCTTACTATGGCTACACCTTC. It yields the protein CASSLDTGPYYGYTF.